This TCR beta chain originates from a study of cytomegalovirus exposure and HLA in healthy donors. The PCR employed 60 Vbeta primers together with 13 Jbeta primers. Here immunoSEQ multiplex PCR was the method, and the copy in TCRdb shows in-frame clones only, minus some. The sample gives around 110,000 clones, more than 65% of which show up once; approximately 0.9% is in the top ten. The germline gives CDR1 MNHEY, CDR2 SMNVEV (reference sequence). Trimming left V 8 bases short and J 2 bases short, with 16 bases between. CDR3 length: 15 residues. Sequenced material: PBMCs. The chain has TRBV27 and TRBJ1-3; no firm D call. This TCR was sampled from a woman in her twenties or thirties in good health and CMV-seronegative. The CDR3 region has the DNA TGTGCCAGCTCCCGTTTGGGGAGTACTGGAAACACCATATATTTT. Translated, it gives CASSRLGSTGNTIYF.